This T cell receptor (beta chain) was identified during a study of cytomegalovirus exposure and HLA in healthy donors listed by TCRdb under 2017. Describing the broader study: In an earlier analysis of approximately 500 of the donors, 250 to 350 Gb of sequence data and 120 million or so unique TCR beta sequences from roughly 180 million T cells were reported. Roughly 300 gigabases of sequencing data and 91 million or so unique TCR sequences made up an early release that covered fewer than 650 HLA-typed donors. Of the approximately 400 genotyped donors, around 81% fell in the genetic ancestry cluster associated with self-reported Caucasian donors. The study was designed to test whether signatures of past pathogen exposure could be identified by cataloging public T cell receptors. The study used immunosequencing to profile the T cell repertoires of several hundred subjects and linked those repertoires to cytomegalovirus serostatus. Besides the first cohort of approximately 670 subjects, a separate validation cohort made up of 120 different subjects was used. The study combined high-throughput TCR immunosequencing, statistical association of individual TCRs with disease status, and machine learning to predict cytomegalovirus infection status. To study patterns of TCR occurrence, a later analysis re-analyzed previously published TCR beta repertoires from 650 to 750 donors and added high-resolution HLA genotyping. Rather than drawing on any new phenotypic data, the later analysis identified candidate immune exposures from TCR beta sequences and the way those sequences occurred across donors. An earlier analysis of roughly 580 of the donors used high-throughput TCR beta sequencing to judge whether each TCR beta V gene segment behaved as functional or pseudogenic. Donor age, sex, ethnicity and CMV serostatus were compiled together with the repertoire data. A later genetic analysis took genome-wide SNP genotypes for about 55% of the 666 donors and used that subset as a discovery cohort. All discovery cohort repertoires had been generated on a single sequencing platform. Both class I and class II loci were covered by HLA typing, at four-digit resolution. Typing coverage varied by locus: about 629-640 donors for A, B, C, DRB1 and DQB1; 522 for DQA1; more than 600 for DPA1; approximately 450 for DPB1. Several DR-DQ haplotypes were handled as single units for association and clustering because linkage in the cohort was strong. Among about 410 genotyped donors of the cohort, an average of approximately 200,000 unique TCR beta nucleotide sequences was sequenced per donor, of which roughly 17% were non-productive. What the authors observed across the whole study: Compared with equally common non-associated chains, HLA-associated TCR beta chains in a later analysis were more clonally expanded and had lower generation probabilities. In a later genetic analysis, fewer N-insertions in productive TCRs were reported among donors in an Asian-associated ancestry cluster than the 666-donor mean. Roughly uniform sequencing depth across donors was assumed in presence/absence analyses, although this assumption may not hold. The sequencing pipeline was judged likely to have produced a cluster of highly shared sequence variants as a technical artifact. At a false discovery rate of 0.05, a later analysis linked 16,951 TCR beta sequences to specific HLA alleles. In an earlier analysis of approximately 600 of the donors, most TCR beta V segments were observed in productive rearrangements about 87% or about 30% of the time, broadly matching IMGT annotations. In vitro tests confirmed that three of the cytomegalovirus-associated TCR beta chains recognize cytomegalovirus antigens. The earlier analysis of some 540 of the donors excluded about 16 rarely observed V segments, including chromosome 9 orphons, because counts were too low. A total of fewer than 200 TCR beta chains were listed by the study as associated with cytomegalovirus. HLA typing was unavailable for some donors at each locus, so association tests used only the typed subset. Cytomegalovirus status was reported to be diagnosed by the classifier with high specificity and sensitivity in both the original and validation cohorts. For the cohort, immune exposure information was limited to CMV serostatus. This cohort had only TCR beta chains sequenced, and the lack of alpha or paired-chain data limited which features could be detected. When HLA alleles, especially DR and DQ, strongly co-occurred, attributing TCR associations to individual alleles was difficult. A further reported finding was that TCR beta sequences accurately predicted the HLA-A and HLA-B alleles for most subjects in the first cohort. Across donors, most TCR sequences were observed very rarely, whereas some public TCRs were present in many individuals. The authors suggested that the approach could potentially be generalized to other disease states and immunological phenotypes. Correlated functional status among segregating V segments might reflect linkage disequilibrium, but an unknown experimental factor could not be ruled out. Most CMV-associated TCR beta chains appeared to be HLA-restricted in a later analysis, and the HLA associations seemed to be driven largely by CMV exposure. Some IMGT-functional V segments, including TRBV6-2 and TRBV6-3, could not be told apart with the 87-base-pair reads, so those segments were excluded. In a later analysis, the rate of TCR association differed among HLA loci, with DRB1 alleles having the most associated TCRs and HLA-C alleles having the fewest. An association between a missense DCLRE1C variant and V-gene and J-gene trimming of TCR beta chains was found in a later genetic analysis and replicated in an independent cohort. According to a later analysis, parvovirus B19, influenza, CMV and Epstein-Barr virus appeared linked to several top co-occurrence clusters.

The cohort was made up of roughly 670 healthy bone marrow donors. At the time of sampling, all cohort members were nominally healthy, though unrecorded immune exposures were likely present. The donor tested CMV seronegative, placing the donor among the 350 or so seronegative members of the cohort. A peripheral blood sample was provided by each donor, and peripheral blood mononuclear cells were used for TCR beta sequencing. The Qiagen DNeasy Blood Extraction Kit was used to extract genomic DNA from the blood cell samples. This clone was counted a single time. Its antigen is currently not known. Base qualities are missing; no much larger clone stands one base away. From the cysteine up to the phenylalanine, the CDR3 has a length of 13 residues. The read is trimmed to its CDR3 DNA, 39 bases read in frame from base 1. From a lookup of the germline V gene, CDR1 and CDR2 are ENHRY and SYGVKD. The V and J ends are trimmed by 4 bases and 9 bases, leaving 13 bases between them.

Library preparation used the immunoSEQ multiplex PCR assay. For the multiplex PCR, a mixture combining 60 forward primers for TCR Vbeta segments and 13 reverse primers for TCR Jbeta segments was used. Amplification of the CDR3 region of rearranged TCR beta genes was performed with a multiplex PCR assay on genomic DNA. The Illumina HiSeq System was used to sequence the amplified TCR beta libraries as 87-base-pair reads. On the authors' methods: Across the 666 repertoires, a later analysis counted some 81 million unique TCR beta chains, approximately 10 million of which were shared by at least two donors. To remove PCR and sequencing errors, raw reads were error-corrected and collapsed into unique sequences using a nearest-neighbor algorithm that merged closely related sequences. To assign V, D and J gene segments, CDR3 sequences were aligned to IMGT reference sequences. For a sequence to be retained, a match of at least six nucleotides to both a V gene segment and a J gene segment was required. Rearrangements were classified as productive when the CDR3 lacked stop codons and remained in frame with V and J, and all other rearrangements were classified as non-productive. Following IMGT convention, CDR3 was defined as the stretch from the second conserved V-encoded cysteine to the conserved J-encoded phenylalanine. In an earlier analysis of around 600 of the donors, sequences lacking an unambiguous match to a single V gene segment were excluded. An earlier analysis of a few hundred of the donors called V segments functional above 56.7% productive rearrangements and segregating when the between-donor standard deviation exceeded 5%. To diagnose cytomegalovirus status from the catalog of TCR beta chain sequences, a statistical classification framework was built. In a later analysis, TCR nucleotide sequences were compared against IMGT/GENE-DB human TR gene sequences so that V and J genes could be assigned. A later analysis assigned CDR3 sequences and most-parsimonious VDJ recombination scenarios with the TCRdist pipeline. In a later analysis, each TCR beta chain was defined by its CDR3 amino acid sequence together with its V-gene family, and reads without a unique V-gene family were excluded. In a later analysis, fewer than 650 highly shared, low-generation-probability nucleotide sequences were removed to address suspected cross-contamination and a sequencing artifact. A later analysis calculated a clonal expansion index for each public chain from normalized within-repertoire ranks of inferred template counts. In a later analysis, generation probabilities were computed using a VDJ recombination model fitted to out-of-frame rearrangements, and the results were checked against IGoR. In a later analysis, hypergeometric tests were used to score TCR-TCR, TCR-HLA and TCR-CMV co-occurrence, with a repertoire-size bias correction applied to TCR pairs. To estimate false discovery rates, a later analysis permuted the HLA or CMV assignments 20 times. In a later analysis, co-occurring TCRs were grouped using DBSCAN, with TCRdist sequence similarity added in when clustering inside HLA-allele-positive subsets. Co-occurrence clustering excluded repertoires with fewer than 30,000 or more than 120,000 public chains, plus five with anomalous nucleotide sharing. TCRdb provides this immuneACCESS table in a form limited to in-frame rearrangements. Some clones are lacking; in checked studies, under half of them reflect an unresolved V gene, and why the rest are absent is not known. Clonal size and the V and J genes are those of that table, whereas D and trimming came from the DNA. The sample table holds over 150,000 clones, of which around nine tenths were seen once. Jointly, the top ten make up 0.65% to 0.9% of the sample.

This clonotype was sampled from a woman under 40 in good health and CMV-seronegative. The sequenced material came from PBMCs. In this chain, TRBV10-3 is recombined with TRBJ2-1, with a tentative D gene TRBD1 over 7 matching bases. The CDR3 reads as follows: CAISGAGGGEQFF. In nucleotides, the sequence is TGTGCCATCAGTGGGGCAGGGGGAGGTGAGCAGTTCTTC.